This TCR beta chain is from a study of cytomegalovirus exposure and HLA in healthy donors. The wider study: The 550 to 700 first-cohort repertoires and the roughly 120 validation repertoires shared the same platform, a later analysis reported.

Assay: immunoSEQ multiplex PCR; the TCRdb copy retains only in-frame clones and omits some. Here the sample spans roughly 100,000 clones, approximately 86% being singletons. Study-wide findings and caveats: Subsequent analysis found a tendency for first-cohort TCR clusters to co-occur within the 120 validation repertoires.

Germline V gene data show CDR1 as KGHSH and CDR2 as LQKENI. V shed 2 bases and J 0 bases; nucleotides not matched to a gene: 3. CDR3 length: 15 amino acids. Separation from the approximately 670-subject first cohort characterized the roughly 120-subject validation cohort, to which the donors belonged. Comment on this clone: The target antigen is unknown.

The sample comprised PBMCs. The chain joins TRBV18 to TRBJ2-7, with 8 bases matching TRBD2. The source of this sequence is a woman aged 18-29 years in good health and CMV-seropositive. The CDR3 loop reads CASSPSAGGSYEQYF. The CDR3 nucleotides read TGTGCCAGCTCACCATCCGCGGGGGGCTCCTACGAGCAGTACTTC.